Listed below are T cell receptor beta chains from one sample, sequenced in a study of OX40 agonist ivuxolimab in advanced cancers. Produced via immunoSEQ multiplex PCR; TCRdb's table is partial and in-frame only. The sample contains about 37,000 clones, 87% of which appear only once. The sequences come from CD4+ or CD8+ T cells sorted from blood, collected in a trial of the OX40 agonist ivuxolimab. The receptors derive from an adult with an advanced solid tumor such as melanoma, head and neck, liver or kidney cancer. Each CDR3 is given with its conserved first and last residue. Each record gives: J gene, clone size, V gene, D gene, CDR3 DNA, CDR3 protein. D genes are given only for firm matches. The size entry is marked missing in some rows and otherwise reads once, few, many or a size class.

j_gene: TRBJ2-7
abundance: .
v_gene: TRBV4-1
d_gene: TRBD1
CDR3nt: TGCGCCAGCAGCCAAGGGAGCGGACAGGGTCACGAGCAGTACTTC
CDR3aa: CASSQGSGQGHEQYF

j_gene: TRBJ1-1
abundance: once
v_gene: TRBV6-6
d_gene: .
CDR3nt: TGTGCCAGCAGTTACCGGGACTTCGTAGGGAACACTGAAGCTTTCTTT
CDR3aa: CASSYRDFVGNTEAFF

j_gene: TRBJ1-2
abundance: .
v_gene: TRBV7-9
d_gene: TRBD1
CDR3nt: TGTGCCAGCAGCCAGGGACAGAACTATGGCTACACCTTC
CDR3aa: CASSQGQNYGYTF

j_gene: TRBJ1-6
abundance: .
v_gene: TRBV6-5
d_gene: .
CDR3nt: TGTGCCAGCAGTTCTAATTCACCCCTCCACTTT
CDR3aa: CASSSNSPLHF

j_gene: TRBJ1-1
abundance: .
v_gene: TRBV15
d_gene: .
CDR3nt: TGTGCCACCAGCCGAACGGGACAAGGATTTGAAGCTTTCTTT
CDR3aa: CATSRTGQGFEAFF

j_gene: TRBJ1-2
abundance: .
v_gene: TRBV6-5
d_gene: .
CDR3nt: TGTGCCAGCAGCTCAGGGGTCTCCAACTATGGCTACACCTTC
CDR3aa: CASSSGVSNYGYTF

j_gene: TRBJ1-1
abundance: .
v_gene: TRBV29-1
d_gene: .
CDR3nt: TGCAGCGTTCTCGGACAGAACACTGAAGCTTTCTTT
CDR3aa: CSVLGQNTEAFF

j_gene: TRBJ2-1
abundance: .
v_gene: TRBV27
d_gene: TRBD2
CDR3nt: TGTGCCAGCAGTTTATTAGCGGGGGAACTCTACAATGAGCAGTTCTTC
CDR3aa: CASSLLAGELYNEQFF

j_gene: TRBJ1-5
abundance: .
v_gene: TRBV6-4
d_gene: .
CDR3nt: TGTGCCAGCAGCCGGATTAGCAATCAGCCCCAGCATTTT
CDR3aa: CASSRISNQPQHF

j_gene: TRBJ1-1
abundance: .
v_gene: TRBV11-2
d_gene: TRBD1
CDR3nt: TGTGCCAGCAGCCCCCGGGACAGACCCACTGAAGCTTTCTTT
CDR3aa: CASSPRDRPTEAFF

j_gene: TRBJ2-3
abundance: .
v_gene: TRBV6-1
d_gene: TRBD1
CDR3nt: TGTGCCAGCAGCTTGACAGGGAGCGCAGATACGCAGTATTTT
CDR3aa: CASSLTGSADTQYF

j_gene: TRBJ2-7
abundance: .
v_gene: TRBV30
d_gene: .
CDR3nt: TGTGCCTGGAGTTTGGGGGATGGCTCCTACGAGCAGTACTTC
CDR3aa: CAWSLGDGSYEQYF

j_gene: TRBJ2-2
abundance: .
v_gene: TRBV30
d_gene: .
CDR3nt: TGTGCCTGGAGTGGAACAGGGATCACCGGGGAGCTGTTTTTT
CDR3aa: CAWSGTGITGELFF

j_gene: TRBJ2-3
abundance: .
v_gene: TRBV19
d_gene: .
CDR3nt: TGTGCCAGTAGTGTTCAGGGGCCAGGGGGGGATACGCAGTATTTT
CDR3aa: CASSVQGPGGDTQYF

j_gene: TRBJ1-5
abundance: few
v_gene: TRBV23-1
d_gene: .
CDR3nt: TGCGCCAGCAGTCAGACGGAGACAGGACTTTTTTATCAGCCCCAGCATTTT
CDR3aa: CASSQTETGLFYQPQHF

j_gene: TRBJ2-1
abundance: .
v_gene: TRBV6-5
d_gene: TRBD1
CDR3nt: TGTGCCAGCAGTTATCAGGGGGACCCCTACAATGAGCAGTTCTTC
CDR3aa: CASSYQGDPYNEQFF

j_gene: TRBJ2-1
abundance: .
v_gene: TRBV4-3
d_gene: .
CDR3nt: TGCGCCAGCAGCCAAGATCACAATTACAATGAGCAGTTCTTC
CDR3aa: CASSQDHNYNEQFF

j_gene: TRBJ2-3
abundance: .
v_gene: TRBV6-4
d_gene: TRBD2
CDR3nt: TGTGCCAGCAGTGAGGCGGGGGGGCTTGGCACAGATACGCAGTATTTT
CDR3aa: CASSEAGGLGTDTQYF

j_gene: TRBJ1-2
abundance: .
v_gene: TRBV28
d_gene: TRBD1
CDR3nt: TGTGCCAGCAGTACCCCACCGGCAGGGGGCATTAAACCAAGTCATGGCTACACCTTC
CDR3aa: CASSTPPAGGIKPSHGYTF

j_gene: TRBJ2-7
abundance: once
v_gene: TRBV13
d_gene: TRBD2
CDR3nt: TGTGCCAGCAGCCCGGGACTAGCGGACGAGCAGTACTTC
CDR3aa: CASSPGLADEQYF

j_gene: TRBJ2-7
abundance: .
v_gene: TRBV4-2
d_gene: .
CDR3nt: TGTGCCAGCAGCTGGTACCTTGGGGAAGAGGCTTCCTACGAGCAGTACTTC
CDR3aa: CASSWYLGEEASYEQYF

j_gene: TRBJ1-6
abundance: .
v_gene: TRBV25-1
d_gene: .
CDR3nt: TGTGCCAGCAGTGTCGGGAATTATAATTCACCCCTCCACTTT
CDR3aa: CASSVGNYNSPLHF

j_gene: TRBJ1-1
abundance: .
v_gene: TRBV5-6
d_gene: .
CDR3nt: TGTGCCAGCAGCCCCGGGGGCTGGGACACTGAAGCTTTCTTT
CDR3aa: CASSPGGWDTEAFF

j_gene: TRBJ1-3
abundance: .
v_gene: TRBV5-6
d_gene: .
CDR3nt: TGTGCCAGCAGCTTGGGGGAGTCGGGAAACACCATATATTTT
CDR3aa: CASSLGESGNTIYF

j_gene: TRBJ1-1
abundance: few
v_gene: TRBV10-2
d_gene: .
CDR3nt: TGCGCCACAGCGGGTCCAGCTGAAGCTTTCTTT
CDR3aa: CATAGPAEAFF

j_gene: TRBJ2-3
abundance: .
v_gene: TRBV9
d_gene: .
CDR3nt: TGTGCCAGCAGCTACAGCCGGGTCCAACCTAGCACAGATACGCAGTATTTT
CDR3aa: CASSYSRVQPSTDTQYF

j_gene: TRBJ1-2
abundance: .
v_gene: TRBV9
d_gene: TRBD1
CDR3nt: TGTGCCAGCAGCGTGGAGGGGGCGGACTATGGCTACACCTTC
CDR3aa: CASSVEGADYGYTF

j_gene: TRBJ1-1
abundance: .
v_gene: TRBV21-1
d_gene: .
CDR3nt: TGTGCCAGCAGCAAATTCCCGACAGGGGGCGGAAACACTGAAGCTTTCTTT
CDR3aa: CASSKFPTGGGNTEAFF